The T cell receptor (beta chain) described here comes from a study of blood T cells in healthy people across ages. With a J-beta primer mix and a sample-barcoded 5' primer, a second PCR ran roughly 6 to 11 cycles. MiXCR was run by TCRdb on the 5' RACE reads, yielding one entry per CDR3 protein. The sample includes about 280,000 distinct CDR3 sequences, roughly 27% of them seen just once. The V gene's germline CDR1 is SQVTM and CDR2 ANQGSEA. The CDR3 sequence is 14 residues long. V shed 1 base and J shed 2 bases, with 11 bases lying between them. This chain connects TRBV29-1 to TRBJ2-5, with a weak D call TRBD2 (6 bases). Material: blood. The sequence was collected from a woman between 65 and 79 years old in good health. The CDR3 nucleotides are TGCAGCGTTGAAGGGTGGGGGGAACAAGAGACCCAGTACTTC. Amino acids: CSVEGWGEQETQYF.